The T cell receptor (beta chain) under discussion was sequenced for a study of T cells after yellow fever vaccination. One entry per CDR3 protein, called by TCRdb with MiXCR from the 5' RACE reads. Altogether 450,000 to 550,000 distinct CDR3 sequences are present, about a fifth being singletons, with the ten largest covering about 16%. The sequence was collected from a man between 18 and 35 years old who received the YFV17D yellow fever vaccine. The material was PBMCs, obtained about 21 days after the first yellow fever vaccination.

CDR3 protein: CASSSLSATDTQYF. The CDR3 DNA sequence: TGTGCCAGCAGTTCCCTTTCAGCCACAGATACGCAGTATTTT. This chain uses TRBV6-5 with TRBJ2-3; D is unclear. This CDR3 spans 14 amino acids. Germline V gives CDR1 MNHEY, CDR2 SVGAGI. The V gene lost 4 bases and the J gene lost 2 bases, with 10 bases spanning the gap.